The 28 T cell receptor beta chains presented below share a single source sample, sequenced in a study of PD-1 blockade in mismatch repair-deficient tumors. Method: immunoSEQ multiplex PCR; TCRdb's copy keeps in-frame clones and lacks some. The data contain 30,000 to 40,000 clones, approximately 84% of them singletons. The sample was PBMCs, taken approximately 6 weeks after starting pembrolizumab. These TCRs come from an adult with mismatch repair-deficient cancer.

The chain uses TRBV6-5 and TRBJ2-7; 8 nucleotides match TRBD1. The CDR3 spans 13 residues. V gave up 6 bases and J gave up 9 bases; unmatched junction bases: 10. Per the germline V gene, CDR1 is MNHEY and CDR2 is SVGAGI. This CDR3 is CASSHSQGAGQYF. The CDR3 nucleotides are TGTGCCAGCAGCCACTCCCAGGGGGCAGGGCAGTACTTC.

Here the CDR3 reads CASSSFTGYTEAFF. CDR3 nucleotide sequence: TGTGCCAGCAGCAGCTTCACAGGTTACACTGAAGCTTTCTTT. The chain joins TRBV11-2 to TRBJ1-1; maybe TRBD1 (5 bases). In germline, CDR1 is SGHAT, CDR2 FQNNGV. This CDR3 region has 14 residues. Deletions cut 5 bases from V and 3 bases from J, with 13 bases between.

This clone appeared a few times. This chain joins TRBV29-1 and TRBJ1-1; 10 bases are shared with TRBD1. V gave up 3 bases and J gave up 5 bases; unmatched junction bases: 6. This CDR3 has 14 residues. Per the germline V gene, CDR1 is SQVTM and CDR2 is ANQGSEA. The CDR3 loop reads CSVDPGQGWTEAFF. The CDR3 DNA reads as TGCAGCGTTGATCCGGGACAGGGGTGGACTGAAGCTTTCTTT.

This clone was seen a handful of times. The chain has TRBV19 and TRBJ2-7, with D possibly matching TRBD1 (6 bases). Germline V lookup: CDR1 LNHDA, CDR2 SQIVND (reference sequence). The V and J ends lost 7 bases and 2 bases respectively, with 15 bases between them. This CDR3 region has 14 residues. CDR3 protein: CASKKGQNTYEQYF. The CDR3 DNA sequence: TGTGCCAGTAAGAAAGGACAGAACACCTACGAGCAGTACTTC.

V gene TRBV19 combines with J gene TRBJ2-3; D may be TRBD2 (6 bases). Germline V gene lookup returns CDR1 LNHDA and CDR2 SQIVND (reference sequence). Trimming took 3 bases from V and 4 from J, leaving 11 bases between them. This CDR3 region has 14 residues. The chain's CDR3 is CASSIRGGADTQYF. The CDR3 DNA reads TGTGCCAGTAGTATCCGAGGAGGGGCAGATACGCAGTATTTT.

This clone showed up just a few times. The chain has TRBV6-5 and TRBJ2-7; 8 bases are shared with TRBD2. The V gene end was trimmed by 2 bases and the J gene end by 0 bases; junction bases not matched to a gene: 6. The CDR3 loop spans 16 amino acids. In germline, CDR1 is MNHEY, CDR2 SVGAGI. CDR3 region: CASSYSSGIRSYEQYF. CDR3 nucleotide sequence: TGTGCCAGCAGTTACAGTAGCGGGATACGCTCCTACGAGCAGTACTTC.

The rearrangement joins TRBV27 to TRBJ2-1, with 12 bases identical to TRBD2. The CDR3 contains 15 residues. From germline, CDR1 is MNHEY and CDR2 SMNVEV (reference sequence). The V segment lost 7 bases and the J segment 5 bases; nucleotides outside the gene matches: 6. The CDR3, as DNA: TGTGCCAGCACCCCACTAGCGGGAGGCCACAATGAGCAGTTCTTC. Amino acid sequence: CASTPLAGGHNEQFF.

This clone was found a few times. This chain links TRBV9 with TRBJ2-7, with unresolved D. The CDR3 loop spans 11 amino acids. Germline V CDR1 and CDR2: SGDLS, YYNGEE. Between the trimmed V and J ends, which lost 4 bases and 6 bases, there was a span of 8 bases. The CDR3 protein is CASSNSGEQYF. CDR3 sequence (DNA): TGTGCCAGCAGCAACTCCGGCGAGCAGTACTTC. Full variable domain (missing parts from reference TRBV9 and TRBJ2-7): DSGVTQTPKHLITATGQRVTLRCSPRSGDLSVYWYQQSLDQGLQFLIQYYNGEERAKGNILERFSAQQFPDLHSELNLSSLELGDSALYFCASSNSGEQYFGPGTRLTVT.

V gene TRBV6-1 combines with J gene TRBJ2-1; TRBD2 matches 11 bases. Unmatched junction bases numbered 6, after V lost 6 bases and J lost 8 bases. Germline loops: CDR1 MNHNS, CDR2 SASEGT. The CDR3 has 14 residues. The CDR3, as DNA: TGTGCCAGCAGACTAGCGGGAGATCTGTATGAGCAGTTCTTC. It encodes CASRLAGDLYEQFF.

The chain is built from TRBV10-1 and TRBJ2-7; TRBD2 might be the D (5 bases). V lost 3 bases, J lost 0 bases, and 9 bases lay in between. This CDR3 is built from 14 residues. Germline lookup yields CDR1 WNHNN and CDR2 SYGVQD (reference sequence). This chain's CDR3 is CASSDSGDSYEQYF. CDR3 coding DNA: TGCGCCAGCAGTGACTCCGGGGACTCCTACGAGCAGTACTTC.

The chain links TRBV9 to TRBJ1-1; the D is unclear. The length of the CDR3 is 14 residues. Trimming removed 0 bases at V and 6 bases at J, with 12 bases between. Germline V CDR1 and CDR2: SGDLS, YYNGEE. The CDR3 here is CASSVVTGIPEAFF. The CDR3 DNA is TGTGCCAGCAGCGTAGTAACGGGAATACCTGAAGCTTTCTTT.

This chain connects TRBV19 to TRBJ2-2; 11 nucleotides agree with TRBD2. CDR1 LNHDA and CDR2 SQIVND come from the germline V gene (reference sequence). V gave up 7 bases and J gave up 0 bases; unmatched junction bases: 10. There are 18 residues in the CDR3. In DNA, the CDR3 is TGTGCCAGTATCGGGCCAACTAGCGGGAGATCGAACACCGGGGAGCTGTTTTTT. Translated, it gives CASIGPTSGRSNTGELFF.

CDR3 protein: CASSQIAGAPYNEQFF. In DNA, the CDR3 is TGCGCCAGCAGCCAGATAGCGGGAGCTCCCTACAATGAGCAGTTCTTC. The rearrangement links TRBV5-1 to TRBJ2-1, with TRBD2 matching over 9 bases. The V and J ends lost 4 bases and 2 bases, in that order; junction bases with no gene match: 7. There are 16 residues in the CDR3. From germline, CDR1 is SGHRS and CDR2 YFSETQ.

The V call is TRBV7-2, the J call TRBJ2-5; D perhaps matches TRBD1 (6 bases). This CDR3 is built from 15 residues. Germline-derived CDR1 and CDR2 are SGHTA and FQGNSA. V lost 3 bases, J lost 5 bases, and 16 bases lay in between. The CDR3 sequence is CASSLRLGAGETQYF. In DNA, the CDR3 is TGTGCCAGCAGCTTGAGGTTGGGGGCTGGTGAGACCCAGTACTTC.

This clone was observed a few times. The V call is TRBV2, the J call TRBJ2-5; tentative D call: TRBD2 (6 bases). The ends were cut back, 6 bases at V and 5 bases at J, with 16 bases in the middle. Germline values: CDR1 SNHLY, CDR2 FYNNEI. The CDR3 loop spans 14 amino acids. The CDR3 reads CASSPRFGGETQYF. The CDR3 DNA sequence: TGTGCCAGCAGCCCCCGGTTTGGAGGGGAGACCCAGTACTTC.

The gene calls are TRBV5-4 and TRBJ1-3; no firm D call. The CDR3 has 15 residues. Germline V gene data show CDR1 as SGHNT and CDR2 as YYREEE (reference sequence). V lost 0 bases and J lost 0, with 7 bases in between. Here the CDR3 DNA reads TGTGCCAGCAGCTTGGCCACAGCCTCTGGAAACACCATATATTTT. This encodes CASSLATASGNTIYF.

This clone has only one observation. The chain couples TRBV6-6 to TRBJ1-1; 7 nucleotides match TRBD1. CDR1 and CDR2 (germline): MNHNY, SVGAGI (reference sequence). The CDR3 spans 14 residues. The V and J ends lost 3 bases and 3 bases, in that order; junction bases with no gene match: 4. For the CDR3, the DNA is TGTGCCAGCAGTTATGGACAGGAATACACTGAAGCTTTCTTT. Its protein is CASSYGQEYTEAFF.

This chain uses TRBV27 with TRBJ1-1; 7 bases agree with TRBD1. The germline gives CDR1 MNHEY, CDR2 SMNVEV (reference sequence). The CDR3 extends over 15 amino acids. The junction had 9 bases not matched to a gene; V was cut back by 4 bases and J by 4 bases. The CDR3 nucleotides are TGTGCCAGCAGTTACTCCACAGGGGCGGGCACTGAAGCTTTCTTT. It yields the protein CASSYSTGAGTEAFF.

The CDR3 sequence is CAIKRGEGEYEQYF. DNA for the CDR3: TGTGCCATCAAAAGGGGAGAGGGGGAATACGAGCAGTACTTC. V and J are TRBV10-3 and TRBJ2-7; a weak D match, TRBD1 (6 bases). Trimming took 7 bases from V and 4 from J, leaving 17 bases between them. This CDR3 comprises 14 residues. From germline, CDR1 is ENHRY and CDR2 SYGVKD.

The V and J genes are TRBV5-1 and TRBJ1-1; D is uncertain. The CDR3 sequence is 14 residues long. V was pared by 0 bases and J by 3 bases, with 9 bases between. Germline CDR1 SGHRS, CDR2 YFSETQ. CDR3 amino acids: CASSLALGDTEAFF. The CDR3 nucleotides are TGCGCCAGCAGCTTGGCCCTCGGGGACACTGAAGCTTTCTTT.

A few counts support this clone. CDR3: CASSAGLADPTRQYF. The CDR3 coding sequence is TGTGCCAGCAGCGCAGGACTAGCGGACCCTACGAGGCAGTACTTC. V gene TRBV9 combines with J gene TRBJ2-7; 10 bases align to TRBD2. This CDR3 region has 15 residues. Trimming removed 3 bases from V and 9 bases from J; junction bases left unmatched: 12. Germline V lookup: CDR1 SGDLS, CDR2 YYNGEE.

A few counts support this clone. CDR3 DNA: TGTGCCAGCAGCAGGGCGGTGCGGGAGCAGTACTTC. Protein product: CASSRAVREQYF. The genes are TRBV28 and TRBJ2-7, with TRBD1 as a possible D gene (5 bases). Trimming removed 6 bases from V and 7 bases from J, with 13 bases in between. The germline V gene has CDR1 MDHEN and CDR2 SYDVKM. This CDR3 region has 12 residues.

This clone was counted a few times. The chain has TRBV7-9 and TRBJ2-7, with D unclear. V was pared by 5 bases and J by 7 bases, with 12 bases between. The CDR3 is 12 residues long. Germline V gives CDR1 SEHNR, CDR2 FQNEAQ (reference sequence). In DNA, the CDR3 is TGTGCCAGCAGCCCCCTAGTTTATGAGCAGTACTTC. Protein: CASSPLVYEQYF. The complete variable domain, with remaining parts taken from reference TRBV7-9 and TRBJ2-7, reads DTGVSQNPRHKITKRGQNVTFRCDPISEHNRLYWYRQTLGQGPEFLTYFQNEAQLEKSRLLSDRFSAERPKGSFSTLEIQRTEQGDSAMYLCASSPLVYEQYFGPGTRLTVT.

The genes are TRBV6-5 and TRBJ2-6; D is uncertain. CDR3 length: 16 amino acids. The germline V and J ends were trimmed by 0 bases and 4 bases, with 10 bases remaining between them. Germline CDR1 is MNHEY and CDR2 is SVGAGI. The CDR3 DNA sequence: TGTGCCAGCAGTTACTCGATCGGAGCCGGGGCCAACGTCCTGACTTTC. It is translated as CASSYSIGAGANVLTF.

The chain couples TRBV27 to TRBJ2-7; possible D gene TRBD2, 6 bases. The V end lost 5 bases, the J end lost 3 bases, and 20 bases lay between the germline ends. From germline, CDR1 is MNHEY and CDR2 SMNVEV (reference sequence). The CDR3 extends over 16 amino acids. The CDR3 region has the DNA TGTGCCAGCAGTACCTTCGGGAGTCAAAGGGTCTACGAGCAGTACTTC. Encoded protein: CASSTFGSQRVYEQYF.

A single count supports this clone. The V call is TRBV6-4, the J call TRBJ2-2, with D perhaps TRBD2 (6 bases). The CDR3 covers 13 residues. Trimming removed 3 bases at V and 5 bases at J, with 7 bases between. CDR1 is MRHNA and CDR2 is SNTAGT in the germline V gene. CDR3 protein: CASSEAGTGELFF. The CDR3 nucleotides are TGTGCCAGCAGTGAGGCGGGGACCGGGGAGCTGTTTTTT.

This clone showed up just a few times. The rearrangement joins TRBV7-2 to TRBJ2-1, with TRBD2 identical over 10 bases. This CDR3 contains 15 residues. Germline V gene lookup returns CDR1 SGHTA and CDR2 FQGNSA. V gave up 3 bases and J gave up 4 bases; unmatched junction bases: 3. In nucleotides, the CDR3 is TGTGCCAGCAGCTTTACTAGCGGGGAGTACAATGAGCAGTTCTTC. Translation gives CASSFTSGEYNEQFF.

The rearrangement joins TRBV2 to TRBJ1-5; D unclear. CDR1 SNHLY and CDR2 FYNNEI come from the germline V gene. The CDR3 totals 12 residues. Deletions cut 8 bases from V and 0 bases from J, with 5 bases between. The CDR3 loop is CASGDSNQPQHF. CDR3 bases: TGTGCCAGCGGAGATAGCAATCAGCCCCAGCATTTT.